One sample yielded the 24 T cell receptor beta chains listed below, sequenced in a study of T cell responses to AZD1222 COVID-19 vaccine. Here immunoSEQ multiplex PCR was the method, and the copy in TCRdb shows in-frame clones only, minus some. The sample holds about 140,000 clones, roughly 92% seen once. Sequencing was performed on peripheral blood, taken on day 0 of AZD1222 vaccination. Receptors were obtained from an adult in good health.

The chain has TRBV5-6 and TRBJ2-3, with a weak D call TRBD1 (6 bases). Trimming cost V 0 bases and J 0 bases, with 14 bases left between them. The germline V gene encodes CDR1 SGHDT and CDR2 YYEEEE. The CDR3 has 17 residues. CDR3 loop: CASSLGLRGLSTDTQYF. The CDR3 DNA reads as TGTGCCAGCAGCTTGGGACTCAGGGGTTTAAGCACAGATACGCAGTATTTT.

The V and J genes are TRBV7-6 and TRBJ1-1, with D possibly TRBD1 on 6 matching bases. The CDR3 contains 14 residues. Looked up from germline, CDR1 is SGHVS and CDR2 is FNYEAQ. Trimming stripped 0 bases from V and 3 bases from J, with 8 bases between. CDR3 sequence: CASSLAEGDTEAFF. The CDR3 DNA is TGTGCCAGCAGCTTAGCGGAGGGGGACACTGAAGCTTTCTTT.

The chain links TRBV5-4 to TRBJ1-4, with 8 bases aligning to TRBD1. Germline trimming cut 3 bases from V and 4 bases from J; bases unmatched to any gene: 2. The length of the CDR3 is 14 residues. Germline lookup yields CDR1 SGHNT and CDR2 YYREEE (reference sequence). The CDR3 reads CASSSGQGNEKLFF. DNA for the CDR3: TGTGCCAGCAGCTCCGGACAGGGTAATGAAAAACTGTTTTTT.

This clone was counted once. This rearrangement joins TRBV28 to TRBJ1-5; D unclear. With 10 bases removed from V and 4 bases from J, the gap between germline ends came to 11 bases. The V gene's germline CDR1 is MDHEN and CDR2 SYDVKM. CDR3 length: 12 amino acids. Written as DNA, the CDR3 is TGTGCCACCGACGAGGCTAATCAGCCCCAGCATTTT. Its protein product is CATDEANQPQHF.

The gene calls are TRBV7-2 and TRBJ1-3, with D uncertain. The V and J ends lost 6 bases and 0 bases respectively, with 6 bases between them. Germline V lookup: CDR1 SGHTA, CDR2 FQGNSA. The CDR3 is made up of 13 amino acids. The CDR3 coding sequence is TGTGCCAGCAGTTTCAACTCTGGAAACACCATATATTTT. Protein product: CASSFNSGNTIYF.

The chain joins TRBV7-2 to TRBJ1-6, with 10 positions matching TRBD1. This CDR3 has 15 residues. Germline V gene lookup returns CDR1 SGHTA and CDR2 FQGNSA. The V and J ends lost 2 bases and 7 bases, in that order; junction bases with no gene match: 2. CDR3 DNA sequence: TGTGCCAGCAGCTTACTGGGACAGGGGAATTCACCCCTCCACTTT. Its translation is CASSLLGQGNSPLHF.

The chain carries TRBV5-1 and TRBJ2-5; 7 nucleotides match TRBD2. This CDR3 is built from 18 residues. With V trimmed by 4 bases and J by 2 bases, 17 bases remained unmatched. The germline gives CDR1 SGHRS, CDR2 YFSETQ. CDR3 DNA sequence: TGCGCCAGCAGCCTACAGCCGGGACTACTAATCGAACAAGAGACCCAGTACTTC. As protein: CASSLQPGLLIEQETQYF.

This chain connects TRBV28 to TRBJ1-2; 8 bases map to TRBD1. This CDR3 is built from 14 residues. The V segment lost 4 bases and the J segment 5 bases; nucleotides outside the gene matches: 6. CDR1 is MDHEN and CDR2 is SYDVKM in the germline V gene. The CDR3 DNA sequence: TGTGCCAGCAGTTCCCGGACAGGGAAATATGGCTACACCTTC. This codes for CASSSRTGKYGYTF.

The CDR3 is CASSDSLTGTSARRAEQFF. The CDR3 DNA is TGTGCCAGCAGCGACTCCCTTACCGGGACTAGTGCGCGGCGGGCTGAGCAGTTCTTC. The chain links TRBV7-9 to TRBJ2-1, with 8 bases identical to TRBD2. The CDR3 is 19 residues long. The germline V gene encodes CDR1 SEHNR and CDR2 FQNEAQ (reference sequence). Unmatched junction bases numbered 24, after V lost 5 bases and J lost 9 bases.

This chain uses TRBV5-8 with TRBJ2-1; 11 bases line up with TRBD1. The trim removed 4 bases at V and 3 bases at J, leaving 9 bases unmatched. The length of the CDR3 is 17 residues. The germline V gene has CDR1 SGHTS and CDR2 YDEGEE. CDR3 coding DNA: TGTGCCAGCAGCCCACTACTCGGGACAGGGGGCTACAATGAGCAGTTCTTC. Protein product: CASSPLLGTGGYNEQFF. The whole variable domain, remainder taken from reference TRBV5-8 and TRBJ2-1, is EAGVTQSPTHLIKTRGQQATLRCSPISGHTSVYWYQQALGLGLQFLLWYDEGEERNRGNFPPRFSGRQFPNYSSELNVNALELEDSALYLCASSPLLGTGGYNEQFFGPGTRLTVL.

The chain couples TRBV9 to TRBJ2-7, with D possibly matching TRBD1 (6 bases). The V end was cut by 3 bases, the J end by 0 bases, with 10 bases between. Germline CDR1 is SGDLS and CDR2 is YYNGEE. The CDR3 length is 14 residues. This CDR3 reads CASSAGDFSYEQYF. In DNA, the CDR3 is TGTGCCAGCAGCGCAGGGGATTTCTCCTACGAGCAGTACTTC.

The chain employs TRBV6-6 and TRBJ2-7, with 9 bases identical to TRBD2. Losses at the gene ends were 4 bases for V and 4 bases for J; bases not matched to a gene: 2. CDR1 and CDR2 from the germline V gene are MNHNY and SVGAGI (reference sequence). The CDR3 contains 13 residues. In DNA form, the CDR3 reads TGTGCCAGCAGTTCTACTAGCGGGTACGAGCAGTACTTC. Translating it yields CASSSTSGYEQYF.

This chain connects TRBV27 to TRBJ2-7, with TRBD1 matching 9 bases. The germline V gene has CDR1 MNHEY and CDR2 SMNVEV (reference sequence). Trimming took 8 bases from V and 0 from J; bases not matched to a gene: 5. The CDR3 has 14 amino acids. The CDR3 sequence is CASRGTGRSYEQYF. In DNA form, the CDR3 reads TGTGCCAGCCGCGGGACAGGGCGCTCCTACGAGCAGTACTTC.

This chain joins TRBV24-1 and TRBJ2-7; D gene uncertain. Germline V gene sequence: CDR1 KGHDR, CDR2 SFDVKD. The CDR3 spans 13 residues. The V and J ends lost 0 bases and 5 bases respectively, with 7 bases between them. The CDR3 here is CATSDLSGNEQYF. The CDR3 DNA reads TGTGCCACCAGTGATTTGTCTGGGAACGAGCAGTACTTC.

CDR3 sequence (DNA): TGTGCCAGCAGCCACACAGGGTCTGGTGAGCAGTTCTTC. It yields the protein CASSHTGSGEQFF. V and J are TRBV3-1 (or the pseudogene TRBV3-2) and TRBJ2-1; D is perhaps TRBD1 (6 bases). Germline V gene data show CDR1 as LGHDT and CDR2 as YNNKEL (reference sequence). Between the trimmed V and J ends, which lost 3 bases and 9 bases, there was a span of 12 bases. This CDR3 region has 13 residues.

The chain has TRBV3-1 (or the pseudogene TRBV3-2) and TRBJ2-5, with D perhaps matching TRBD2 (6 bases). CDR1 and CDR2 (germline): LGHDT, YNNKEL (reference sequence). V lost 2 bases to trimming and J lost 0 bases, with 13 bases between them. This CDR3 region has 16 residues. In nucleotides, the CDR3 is TGTGCCAGCAGCCAAAGGGACTCAGGGTACCAAGAGACCCAGTACTTC. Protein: CASSQRDSGYQETQYF.

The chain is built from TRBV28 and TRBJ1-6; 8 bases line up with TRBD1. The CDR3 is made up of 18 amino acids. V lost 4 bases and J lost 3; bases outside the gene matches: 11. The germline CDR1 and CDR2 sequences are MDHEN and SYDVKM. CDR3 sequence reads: CASSSHKGQGYYNSPLHF. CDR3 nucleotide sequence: TGTGCCAGCAGTTCCCACAAAGGACAGGGCTACTATAATTCACCCCTCCACTTT.

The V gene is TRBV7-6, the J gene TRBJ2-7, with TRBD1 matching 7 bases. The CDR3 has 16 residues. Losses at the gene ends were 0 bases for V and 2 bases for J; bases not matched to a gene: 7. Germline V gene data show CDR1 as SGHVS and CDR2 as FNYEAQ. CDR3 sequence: CASSLAGDSRTYEQYF. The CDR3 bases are TGTGCCAGCAGCTTAGCGGGGGACAGCCGAACCTACGAGCAGTACTTC.

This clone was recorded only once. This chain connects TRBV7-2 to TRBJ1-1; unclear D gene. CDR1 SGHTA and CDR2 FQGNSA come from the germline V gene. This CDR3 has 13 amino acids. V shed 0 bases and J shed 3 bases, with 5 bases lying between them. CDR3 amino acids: CASSLAMDTEAFF. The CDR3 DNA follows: TGTGCCAGCAGCTTAGCAATGGACACTGAAGCTTTCTTT.

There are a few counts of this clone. Here the CDR3 DNA reads TGTGCCAGTAGTAGGGGAGACAGGGGGCTGTTTCAGCCCCAGCATTTT. Its protein is CASSRGDRGLFQPQHF. This rearrangement joins TRBV19 to TRBJ1-5; TRBD1 matches at 10 bases. The CDR3 is made up of 16 amino acids. The V gene's germline CDR1 is LNHDA and CDR2 SQIVND (reference sequence). Unmatched junction bases numbered 9, after V lost 4 bases and J lost 6 bases. The entire variable domain, with the rest obtained from reference TRBV19 and TRBJ1-5, is as follows: DGGITQSPKYLFRKEGQNVTLSCEQNLNHDAMYWYRQDPGQGLRLIYYSQIVNDFQKGDIAEGYSVSREKKESFPLTVTSAQKNPTAFYLCASSRGDRGLFQPQHFGDGTRLSIL.

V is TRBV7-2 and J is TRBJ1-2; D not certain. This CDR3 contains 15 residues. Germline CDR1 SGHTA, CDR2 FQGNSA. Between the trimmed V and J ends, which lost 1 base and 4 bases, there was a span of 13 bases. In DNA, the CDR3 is TGTGCCAGCAGCTTAGTAGGCAGTTCCTTCTATGGCTACACCTTC. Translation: CASSLVGSSFYGYTF.

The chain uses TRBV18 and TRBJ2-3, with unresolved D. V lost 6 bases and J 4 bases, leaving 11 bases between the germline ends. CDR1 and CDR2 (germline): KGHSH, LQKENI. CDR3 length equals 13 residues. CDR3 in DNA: TGTGCCAGCTCCAACAATCCCTCAGATACGCAGTATTTT. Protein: CASSNNPSDTQYF. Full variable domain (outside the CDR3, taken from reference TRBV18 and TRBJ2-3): NAGVMQNPRHLVRRRGQEARLRCSPMKGHSHVYWYRQLPEEGLKFMVYLQKENIIDESGMPKERFSAEFPKEGPSILRIQQVVRGDSAAYFCASSNNPSDTQYFGPGTRLTVL.

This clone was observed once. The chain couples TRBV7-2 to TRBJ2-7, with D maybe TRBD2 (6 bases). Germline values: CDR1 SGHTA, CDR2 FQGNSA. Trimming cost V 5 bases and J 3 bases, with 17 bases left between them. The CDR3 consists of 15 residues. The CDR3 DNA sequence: TGTGCCAGCAGCCCGGCCGGGACTTCCAACTACGAGCAGTACTTC. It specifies CASSPAGTSNYEQYF.

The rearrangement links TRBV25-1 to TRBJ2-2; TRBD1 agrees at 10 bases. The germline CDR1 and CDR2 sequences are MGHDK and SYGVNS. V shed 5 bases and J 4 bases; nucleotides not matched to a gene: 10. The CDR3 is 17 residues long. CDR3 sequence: CASSLDRGGPFTGELFF. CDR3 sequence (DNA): TGTGCCAGCAGTTTGGACAGGGGGGGTCCTTTCACCGGGGAGCTGTTTTTT.